This record looks at one T cell receptor beta chain sequence and its context. Profiling relied on immunoSEQ multiplex PCR, and the TCRdb table lists in-frame clones only, not all of them. Counted here are more than 110,000 clones, roughly 90% occurring once; the ten biggest clones make up about 11%. The sample originates from a study of blood T cell repertoires in COVID-19. Study context: The origin of the acute and convalescent COVID-19 samples was the United States, Italy and Spain. From T cells, B-cell-depleted T cells, or PBMCs came the material, which was cDNA or gDNA.

The TCR originated in a man aged 45 to 65 with active or convalescent COVID-19. What was sequenced was peripheral blood.

CDR3 in amino acids: CASSLAGQGGSEAFF. Written as DNA, the CDR3 is TGTGCCAGCAGCTTAGCGGGACAGGGAGGCAGTGAAGCTTTCTTT. This chain uses TRBV11-2 with TRBJ1-1, with 9 bases aligning to TRBD1. Per germline, CDR1 SGHAT and CDR2 FQNNGV. The J segment lost 7 bases and the V segment lost 1 base, leaving 7 bases of the junction unmatched. The CDR3 loop spans 15 amino acids.